The clone carrying this T cell receptor beta chain was recorded once. Its specificity is not known. Each and every patient relapsed after autologous stem cell transplantation, and patients got differing brentuximab vedotin exposure. Best response was recorded as complete response, partial response or progressive disease. TCRdb keeps only in-frame clones here, not all; method: immunoSEQ multiplex PCR. This sample carries some 96,000 clones, over 80% of them seen once, and the ten largest clones take 9% to 15%. This entry comes from a study of PD-1 blockade in classical Hodgkin lymphoma. Whole-study results and caveats: When set against healthy donors, newly diagnosed patients were reported to show lower baseline TCR diversity. No one has yet defined what causes the repertoire differences, which may be disease activity or prior therapy. CD8+ TCR diversity did not rise significantly by C4D1, unlike CD4+.

Germline-derived CDR1 and CDR2 are SGHDN and FVKESK. V was clipped by 8 bases and J by 5 bases, with 13 bases between them. The CDR3 totals 13 residues. The sequence came from a human donor with classical Hodgkin lymphoma. The specimen was peripheral blood mononuclear cells (PBMCs), collected at baseline. The V and J genes are TRBV14 and TRBJ1-5; D remains ambiguous. The CDR3 here is CASAINTDQPQHF. CDR3 nucleotide sequence: TGTGCCAGCGCCATAAACACCGATCAGCCCCAGCATTTT.